This passage covers 8 T cell receptor beta chains from one sample sequenced in a study of cytomegalovirus exposure and HLA in healthy donors. Researchers ran the PCR with 60 Vbeta and 13 Jbeta primers. Sequenced by immunoSEQ multiplex PCR; TCRdb stores in-frame clones only, minus some. The sample yields under 200,000 clones, roughly 82% seen once. The sample was PBMCs. Source of these receptors: a woman aged 45-65 years in good health and CMV-seronegative.

V and J are TRBV6-5 and TRBJ2-1; D possibly corresponds to TRBD1 (7 bases). Germline V gives CDR1 MNHEY, CDR2 SVGAGI. The CDR3 is 16 amino acids. Trimming shortened V by 2 bases and J by 7 bases, and 18 bases separated the two germline ends. The CDR3 loop is CASSYHRGTGRNEQFF. In DNA form, the CDR3 reads TGTGCCAGCAGTTACCACAGGGGAACAGGGAGGAATGAGCAGTTCTTC.

This chain links TRBV9 with TRBJ2-5, with D tentatively TRBD2 (7 bases). The CDR3 sequence is 14 residues long. CDR1 SGDLS and CDR2 YYNGEE come from the germline V gene. Trimming cost V 4 bases and J 7 bases, with 17 bases left between them. CDR3 residues: CASSKGGGAGTQYF. For the CDR3, the DNA is TGTGCCAGCAGCAAAGGGGGGGGCGCAGGGACCCAGTACTTC.

The chain carries TRBV19 and TRBJ2-7; TRBD1 aligns across 11 bases. There are 14 residues in the CDR3. CDR1 LNHDA and CDR2 SQIVND come from the germline V gene (reference sequence). Trimming at V came to 7 bases and at J to 6 bases, leaving 8 bases not matched to a gene. The CDR3 spells CASTGTGGGSEQYF. The CDR3 nucleotides read TGTGCCAGTACCGGGACAGGGGGGGGAAGCGAGCAGTACTTC.

The rearrangement links TRBV6-5 to TRBJ2-5, with a possible D match to TRBD2 (6 bases). Germline loops: CDR1 MNHEY, CDR2 SVGAGI. V lost 11 bases and J lost 2, with 18 bases in between. The CDR3 loop spans 14 amino acids. This CDR3 is CASAYGGQQETQYF. The CDR3 DNA is TGTGCCTCAGCATATGGAGGGCAACAAGAGACCCAGTACTTC.

The chain combines TRBV28 with TRBJ1-1; possible D gene TRBD1, 6 bases. The length of the CDR3 is 12 residues. Per germline, CDR1 MDHEN and CDR2 SYDVKM. V was pared by 5 bases and J by 9 bases, with 13 bases between. DNA of the CDR3: TGTGCCAGCAGTCCACAGGGTTTGAAAGCTTTCTTT. It translates to CASSPQGLKAFF.

CDR3 coding DNA: TGTGCCAGCCGGGTTGGTAGCGGGAGGTGGTTTGAGCAGTTCTTC. Its protein is CASRVGSGRWFEQFF. The rearrangement joins TRBV2 to TRBJ2-1; 10 bases are a match to TRBD2. J gave up 9 bases and V 8 bases, and 13 bases lay outside the gene matches. From germline, CDR1 is SNHLY and CDR2 FYNNEI. The CDR3 totals 15 residues. Combining the CDR3 with reference TRBV2 and TRBJ2-1 gives the whole variable domain EPEVTQTPSHQVTQMGQEVILRCVPISNHLYFYWYRQILGQKVEFLVSFYNNEISEKSEIFDDQFSVERPDGSNFTLKIRSTKLEDSAMYFCASRVGSGRWFEQFFGPGTRLTVL.

V and J are TRBV29-1 and TRBJ2-1; 8 bases are shared with TRBD1. Germline CDR1 reads SQVTM; CDR2 reads ANQGSEA. The V gene end was trimmed by 4 bases and the J gene end by 9 bases; junction bases not matched to a gene: 8. The length of the CDR3 is 13 residues. The CDR3 protein is CSVAVTGAFEQFF. The CDR3 DNA reads TGCAGCGTTGCTGTGACAGGGGCATTTGAGCAGTTCTTC.

The genes are TRBV28 and TRBJ2-3; 7 bases match TRBD1. With V trimmed by 6 bases and J by 2 bases, 5 bases remained unmatched. In germline, CDR1 is MDHEN, CDR2 SYDVKM. The CDR3 is 14 residues long. The CDR3 spells CASRTTGDTDTQYF. DNA of the CDR3: TGTGCCAGCAGGACCACAGGGGACACAGATACGCAGTATTTT.